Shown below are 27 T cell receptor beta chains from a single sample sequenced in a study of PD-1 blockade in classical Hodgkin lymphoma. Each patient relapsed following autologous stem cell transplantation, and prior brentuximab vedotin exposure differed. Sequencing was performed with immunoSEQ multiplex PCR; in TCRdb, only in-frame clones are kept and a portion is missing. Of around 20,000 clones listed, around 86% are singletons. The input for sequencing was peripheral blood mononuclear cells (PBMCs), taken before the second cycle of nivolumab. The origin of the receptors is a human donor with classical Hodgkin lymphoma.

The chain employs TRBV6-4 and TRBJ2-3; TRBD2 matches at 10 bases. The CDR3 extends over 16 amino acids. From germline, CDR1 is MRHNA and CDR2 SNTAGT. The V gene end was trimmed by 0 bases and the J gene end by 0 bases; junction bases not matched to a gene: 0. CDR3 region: CASSDSAGGSTDTQYF. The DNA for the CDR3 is TGTGCCAGCAGTGACTCAGCGGGGGGGAGCACAGATACGCAGTATTTT.

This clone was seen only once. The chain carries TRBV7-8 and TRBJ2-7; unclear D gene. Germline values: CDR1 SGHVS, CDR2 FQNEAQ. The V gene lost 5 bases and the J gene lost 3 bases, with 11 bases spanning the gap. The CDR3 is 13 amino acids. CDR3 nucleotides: TGTGCCAGCAGCCCCCGAACCTACTACGAGCAGTACTTC. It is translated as CASSPRTYYEQYF.

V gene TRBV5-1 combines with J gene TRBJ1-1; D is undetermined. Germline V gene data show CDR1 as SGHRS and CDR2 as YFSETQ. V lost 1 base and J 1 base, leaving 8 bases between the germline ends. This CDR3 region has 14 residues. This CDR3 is CASSLTDQNTEAFF. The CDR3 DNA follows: TGCGCCAGCAGCTTGACAGACCAGAACACTGAAGCTTTCTTT.

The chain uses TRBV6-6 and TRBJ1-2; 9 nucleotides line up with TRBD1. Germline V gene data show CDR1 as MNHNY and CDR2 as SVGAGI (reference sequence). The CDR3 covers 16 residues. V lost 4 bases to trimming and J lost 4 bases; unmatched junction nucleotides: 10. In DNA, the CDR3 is TGTGCCAGCAGTTTCCCGGGACAGGGTATACCCTATGGCTACACCTTC. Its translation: CASSFPGQGIPYGYTF.

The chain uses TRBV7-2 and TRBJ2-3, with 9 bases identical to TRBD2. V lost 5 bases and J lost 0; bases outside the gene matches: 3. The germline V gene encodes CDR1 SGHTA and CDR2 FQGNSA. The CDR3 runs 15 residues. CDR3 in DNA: TGTGCCAGCAGCACTAGCGGGTCTAGCACAGATACGCAGTATTTT. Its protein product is CASSTSGSSTDTQYF.

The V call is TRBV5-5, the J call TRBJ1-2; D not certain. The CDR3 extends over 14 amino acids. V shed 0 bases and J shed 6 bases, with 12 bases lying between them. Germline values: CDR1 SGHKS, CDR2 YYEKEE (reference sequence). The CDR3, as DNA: TGTGCCAGCAGCTTGGCTTGGAGATGGGATGGCTACACCTTC. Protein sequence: CASSLAWRWDGYTF.

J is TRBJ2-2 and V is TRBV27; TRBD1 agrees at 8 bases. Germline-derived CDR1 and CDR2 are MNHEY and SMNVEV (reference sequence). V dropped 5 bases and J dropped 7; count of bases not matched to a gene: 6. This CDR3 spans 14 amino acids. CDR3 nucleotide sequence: TGTGCCAGCAGTCCCGGACAGGGCCACGGGGAGCTGTTTTTT. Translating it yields CASSPGQGHGELFF.

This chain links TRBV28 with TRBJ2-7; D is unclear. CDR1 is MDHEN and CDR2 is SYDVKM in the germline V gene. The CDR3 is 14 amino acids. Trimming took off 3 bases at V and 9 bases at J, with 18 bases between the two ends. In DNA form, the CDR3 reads TGTGCCAGCAGTTTTATGGCAACTCGGATAGCGCAGTACTTC. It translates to CASSFMATRIAQYF.

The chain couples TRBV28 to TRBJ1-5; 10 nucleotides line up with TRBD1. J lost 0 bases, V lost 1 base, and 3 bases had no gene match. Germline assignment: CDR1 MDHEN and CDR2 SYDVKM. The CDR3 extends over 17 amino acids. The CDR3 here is CASSLSRTGGSNQPQHF. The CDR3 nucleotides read TGTGCCAGCAGTTTATCCCGGACAGGGGGTAGCAATCAGCCCCAGCATTTT.

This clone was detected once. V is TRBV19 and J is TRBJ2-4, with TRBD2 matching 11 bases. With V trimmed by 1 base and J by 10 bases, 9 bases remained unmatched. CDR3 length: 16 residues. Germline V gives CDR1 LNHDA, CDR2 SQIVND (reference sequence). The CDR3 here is CASSIGHSGGAGIQYF. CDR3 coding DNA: TGTGCCAGTAGTATAGGTCATAGCGGGGGGGCCGGAATTCAGTACTTC.

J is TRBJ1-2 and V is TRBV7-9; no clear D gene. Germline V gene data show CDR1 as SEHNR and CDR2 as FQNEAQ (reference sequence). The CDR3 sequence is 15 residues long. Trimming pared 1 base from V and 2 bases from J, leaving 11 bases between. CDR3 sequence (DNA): TGTGCCAGCAGCTTAGAGGTCGTTGGGAACTATGGCTACACCTTC. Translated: CASSLEVVGNYGYTF.

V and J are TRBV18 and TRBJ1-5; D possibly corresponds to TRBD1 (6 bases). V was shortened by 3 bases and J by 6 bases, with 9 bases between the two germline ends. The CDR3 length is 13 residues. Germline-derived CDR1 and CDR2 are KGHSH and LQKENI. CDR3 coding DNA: TGTGCCAGCTCACCTACAGGGACTCAGCCCCAGCATTTT. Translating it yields CASSPTGTQPQHF. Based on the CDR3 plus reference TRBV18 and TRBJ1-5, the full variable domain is NAGVMQNPRHLVRRRGQEARLRCSPMKGHSHVYWYRQLPEEGLKFMVYLQKENIIDESGMPKERFSAEFPKEGPSILRIQQVVRGDSAAYFCASSPTGTQPQHFGDGTRLSIL.

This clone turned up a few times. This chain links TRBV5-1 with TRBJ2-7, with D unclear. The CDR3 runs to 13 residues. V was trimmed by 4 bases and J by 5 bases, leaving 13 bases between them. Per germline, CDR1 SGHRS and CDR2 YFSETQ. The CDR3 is CASSQIGLHEQYF. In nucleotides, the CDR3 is TGCGCCAGCAGCCAGATAGGTTTACACGAGCAGTACTTC.

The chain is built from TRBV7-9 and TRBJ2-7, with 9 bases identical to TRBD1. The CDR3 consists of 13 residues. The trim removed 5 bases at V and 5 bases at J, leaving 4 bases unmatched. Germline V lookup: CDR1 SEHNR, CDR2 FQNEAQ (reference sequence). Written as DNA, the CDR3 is TGTGCCAGCAGCGGGGACAGGGTCAACGAGCAGTACTTC. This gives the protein CASSGDRVNEQYF.

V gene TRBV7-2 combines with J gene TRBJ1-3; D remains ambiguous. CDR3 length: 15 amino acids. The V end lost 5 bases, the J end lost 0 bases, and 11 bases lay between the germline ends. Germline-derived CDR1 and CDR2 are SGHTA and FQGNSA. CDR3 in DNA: TGTGCCAGCAGCCGAACGCGGGACTCTGGAAACACCATATATTTT. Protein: CASSRTRDSGNTIYF.

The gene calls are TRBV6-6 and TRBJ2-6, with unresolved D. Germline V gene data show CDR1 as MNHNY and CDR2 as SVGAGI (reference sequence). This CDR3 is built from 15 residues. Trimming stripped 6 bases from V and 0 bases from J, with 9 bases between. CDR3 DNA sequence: TGTGCCAGCAGCCCCACCTACTCTGGGGCCAACGTCCTGACTTTC. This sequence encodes CASSPTYSGANVLTF.

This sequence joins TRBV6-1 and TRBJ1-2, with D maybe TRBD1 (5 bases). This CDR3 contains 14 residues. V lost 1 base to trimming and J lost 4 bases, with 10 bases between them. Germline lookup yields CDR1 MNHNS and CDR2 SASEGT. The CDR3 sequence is CASSEGRGFYGYTF. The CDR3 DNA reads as TGTGCCAGCAGTGAAGGACGGGGGTTCTATGGCTACACCTTC.

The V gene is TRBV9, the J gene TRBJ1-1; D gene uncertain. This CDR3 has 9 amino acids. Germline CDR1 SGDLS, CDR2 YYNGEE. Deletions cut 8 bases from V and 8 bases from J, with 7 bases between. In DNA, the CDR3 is TGTGCCAGACATCGAGAAGCTTTCTTT. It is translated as CARHREAFF. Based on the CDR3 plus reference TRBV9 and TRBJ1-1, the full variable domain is DSGVTQTPKHLITATGQRVTLRCSPRSGDLSVYWYQQSLDQGLQFLIQYYNGEERAKGNILERFSAQQFPDLHSELNLSSLELGDSALYFCARHREAFFGQGTRLTVV.

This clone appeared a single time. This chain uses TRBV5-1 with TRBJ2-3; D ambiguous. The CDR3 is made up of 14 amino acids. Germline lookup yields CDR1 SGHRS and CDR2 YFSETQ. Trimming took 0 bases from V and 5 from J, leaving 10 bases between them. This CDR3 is CASSLEGSQDTQYF. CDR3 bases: TGCGCCAGCAGCTTGGAGGGAAGCCAAGATACGCAGTATTTT.

The CDR3 loop is CAIGSGGNSKETQYF. CDR3 nucleotides: TGTGCCATCGGATCTGGGGGAAACAGCAAAGAGACCCAGTACTTC. V is TRBV2 and J is TRBJ2-5; D could derive from TRBD1 or TRBD2 (5 bases each). Trimming cost V 10 bases and J 3 bases, with 21 bases left between them. This CDR3 has 15 residues. Germline V gene data show CDR1 as SNHLY and CDR2 as FYNNEI.

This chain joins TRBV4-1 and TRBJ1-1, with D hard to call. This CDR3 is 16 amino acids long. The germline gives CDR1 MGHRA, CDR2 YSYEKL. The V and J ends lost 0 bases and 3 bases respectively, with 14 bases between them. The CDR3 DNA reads TGCGCCAGCAGCCAAGATGCCGGCAGCCATCACACTGAAGCTTTCTTT. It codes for CASSQDAGSHHTEAFF.

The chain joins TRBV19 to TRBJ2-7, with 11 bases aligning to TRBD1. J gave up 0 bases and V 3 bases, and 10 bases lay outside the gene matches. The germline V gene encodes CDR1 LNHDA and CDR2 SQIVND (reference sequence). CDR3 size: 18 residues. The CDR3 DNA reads TGTGCCAGTAGTATTCTCCCCCCCGGACAGGGGGCCTCCTACGAGCAGTACTTC. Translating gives CASSILPPGQGASYEQYF.

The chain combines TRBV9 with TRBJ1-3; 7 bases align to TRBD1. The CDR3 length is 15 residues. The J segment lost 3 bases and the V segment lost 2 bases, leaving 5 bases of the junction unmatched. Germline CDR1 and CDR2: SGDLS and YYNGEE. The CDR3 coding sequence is TGTGCCAGCAGCGTCGGACAGGCCCTTGGAAACACCATATATTTT. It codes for CASSVGQALGNTIYF.

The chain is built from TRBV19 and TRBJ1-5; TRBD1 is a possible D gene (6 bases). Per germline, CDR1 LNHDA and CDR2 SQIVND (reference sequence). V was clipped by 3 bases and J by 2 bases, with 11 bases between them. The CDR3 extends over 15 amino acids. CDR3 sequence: CASSIRRQGNQPQHF. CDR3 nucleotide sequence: TGTGCCAGTAGTATTCGTAGACAGGGCAATCAGCCCCAGCATTTT.

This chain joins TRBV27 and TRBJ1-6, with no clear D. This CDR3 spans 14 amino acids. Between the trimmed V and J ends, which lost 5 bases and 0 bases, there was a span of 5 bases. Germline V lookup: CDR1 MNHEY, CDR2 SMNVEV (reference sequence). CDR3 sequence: CASSPASYNSPLHF. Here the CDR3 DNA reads TGTGCCAGCAGTCCAGCCTCCTATAATTCACCCCTCCACTTT.

CDR3 DNA sequence: TGTGCCAGCAGCATGACAGGGAAGACGGGCTACACCTTC. The encoded protein is CASSMTGKTGYTF. The chain links TRBV7-9 to TRBJ1-2; TRBD1 aligns across 7 bases. Germline CDR1 and CDR2: SEHNR and FQNEAQ (reference sequence). Trimming took 5 bases from V and 8 from J; bases not matched to a gene: 8. This CDR3 region has 13 residues.

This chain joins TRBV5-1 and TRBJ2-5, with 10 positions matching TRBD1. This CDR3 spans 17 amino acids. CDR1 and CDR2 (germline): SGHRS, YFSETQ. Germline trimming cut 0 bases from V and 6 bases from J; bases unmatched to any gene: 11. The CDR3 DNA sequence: TGCGCCAGCAGCTTGGCCGGGGGGACAGGGGTAGTTCAGACCCAGTACTTC. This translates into CASSLAGGTGVVQTQYF.